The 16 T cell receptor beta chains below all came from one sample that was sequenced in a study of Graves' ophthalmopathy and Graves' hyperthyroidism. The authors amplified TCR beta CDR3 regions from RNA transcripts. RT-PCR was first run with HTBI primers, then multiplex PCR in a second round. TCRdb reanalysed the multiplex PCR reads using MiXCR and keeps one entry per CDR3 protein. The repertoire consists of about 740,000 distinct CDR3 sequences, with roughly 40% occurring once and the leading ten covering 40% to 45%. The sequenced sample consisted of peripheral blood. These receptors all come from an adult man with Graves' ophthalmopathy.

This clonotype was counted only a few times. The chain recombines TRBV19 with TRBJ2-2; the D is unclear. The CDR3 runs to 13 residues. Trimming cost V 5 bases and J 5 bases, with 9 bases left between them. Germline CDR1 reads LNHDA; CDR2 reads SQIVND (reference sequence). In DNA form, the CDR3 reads TGTGCCAGTAGTCATAGGCGGACCGGGGAGCTGTTTTTT. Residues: CASSHRRTGELFF.

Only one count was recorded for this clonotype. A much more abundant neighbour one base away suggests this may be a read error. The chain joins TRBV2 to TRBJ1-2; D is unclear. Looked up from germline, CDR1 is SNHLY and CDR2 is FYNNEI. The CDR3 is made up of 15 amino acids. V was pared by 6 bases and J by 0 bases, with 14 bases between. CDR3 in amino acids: CASRIQEGANYGYTF. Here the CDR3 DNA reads TGTGCCAGCAGGATCCAGGAAGGAGCTAACTATGGCTACACCTTC.

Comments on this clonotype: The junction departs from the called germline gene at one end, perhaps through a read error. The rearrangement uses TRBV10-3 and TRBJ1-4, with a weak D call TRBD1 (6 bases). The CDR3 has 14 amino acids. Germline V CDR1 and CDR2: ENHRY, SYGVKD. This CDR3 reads CASSSPGHIEKLFF. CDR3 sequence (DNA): TGTGCCAGCAGTTCCCCGGGACACATTGAAAAACTGTTTTTT.

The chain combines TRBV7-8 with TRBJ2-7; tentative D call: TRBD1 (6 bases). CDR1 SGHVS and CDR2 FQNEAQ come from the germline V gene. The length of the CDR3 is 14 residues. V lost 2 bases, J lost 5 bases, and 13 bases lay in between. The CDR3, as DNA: TGTGCCAGCAGCTTAAAACAGGGTGGAAACGAGCAGTACTTC. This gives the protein CASSLKQGGNEQYF.

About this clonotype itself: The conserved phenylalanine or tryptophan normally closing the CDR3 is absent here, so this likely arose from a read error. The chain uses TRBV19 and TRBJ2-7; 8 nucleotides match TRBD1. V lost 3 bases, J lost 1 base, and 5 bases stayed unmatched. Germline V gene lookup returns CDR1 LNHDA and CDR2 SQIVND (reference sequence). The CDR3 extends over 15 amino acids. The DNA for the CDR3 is TGTGCCAGTAGTATGACAGGGGACACATCCTACGAGCAGTACCTC. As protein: CASSMTGDTSYEQYL.

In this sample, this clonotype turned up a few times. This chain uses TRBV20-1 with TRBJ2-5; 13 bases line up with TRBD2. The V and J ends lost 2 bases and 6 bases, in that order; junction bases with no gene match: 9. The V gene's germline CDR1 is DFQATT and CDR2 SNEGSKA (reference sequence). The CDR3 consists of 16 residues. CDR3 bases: TGCAGTGCTAGAACGCCCGGGACTAGCGGGGAAAAGACCCAGTACTTC. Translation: CSARTPGTSGEKTQYF.

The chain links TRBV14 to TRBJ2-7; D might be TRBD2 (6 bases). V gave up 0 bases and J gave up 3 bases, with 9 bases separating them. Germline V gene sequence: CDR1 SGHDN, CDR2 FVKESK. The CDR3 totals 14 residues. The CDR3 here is CASSQDGGIYEQYF. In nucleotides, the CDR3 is TGTGCCAGCAGCCAAGACGGGGGAATCTACGAGCAGTACTTC.

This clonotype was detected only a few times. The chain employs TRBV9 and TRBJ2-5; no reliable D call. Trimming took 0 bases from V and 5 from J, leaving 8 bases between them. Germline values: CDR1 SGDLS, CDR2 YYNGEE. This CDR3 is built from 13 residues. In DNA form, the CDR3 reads TGTGCCAGCAGCGTAGAAGGATTGGAGACCCAGTACTTC. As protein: CASSVEGLETQYF.

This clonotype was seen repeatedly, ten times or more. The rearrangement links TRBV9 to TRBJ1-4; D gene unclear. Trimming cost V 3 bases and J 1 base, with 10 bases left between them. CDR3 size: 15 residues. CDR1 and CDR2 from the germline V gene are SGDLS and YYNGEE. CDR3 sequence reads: CASSGEERTNEKLFF. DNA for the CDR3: TGTGCCAGCAGCGGTGAGGAGCGAACTAATGAAAAACTGTTTTTT.

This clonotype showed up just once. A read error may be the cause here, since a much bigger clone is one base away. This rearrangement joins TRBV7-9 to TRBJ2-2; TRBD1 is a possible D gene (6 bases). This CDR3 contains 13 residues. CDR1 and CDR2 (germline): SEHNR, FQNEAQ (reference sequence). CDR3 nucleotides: TGTGCCGGCAGCTTAACAGGGACCGGGGAGCTGTTTTTT. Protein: CAGSLTGTGELFF.

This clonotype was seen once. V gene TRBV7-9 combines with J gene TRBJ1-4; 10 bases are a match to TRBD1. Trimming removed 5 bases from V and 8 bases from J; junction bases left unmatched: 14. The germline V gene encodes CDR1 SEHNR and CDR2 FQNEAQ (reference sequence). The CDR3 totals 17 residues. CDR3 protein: CASSANKRTGGIEKLFF. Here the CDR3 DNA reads TGTGCCAGCAGCGCCAATAAACGGACAGGGGGTATAGAAAAACTGTTTTTT.

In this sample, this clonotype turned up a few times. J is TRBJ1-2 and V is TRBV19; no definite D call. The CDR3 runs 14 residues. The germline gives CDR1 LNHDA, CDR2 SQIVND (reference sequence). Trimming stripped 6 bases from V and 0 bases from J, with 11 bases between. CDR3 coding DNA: TGTGCCAGTAGCCCGTGGCAGTCTAACTATGGCTACACCTTC. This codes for CASSPWQSNYGYTF.

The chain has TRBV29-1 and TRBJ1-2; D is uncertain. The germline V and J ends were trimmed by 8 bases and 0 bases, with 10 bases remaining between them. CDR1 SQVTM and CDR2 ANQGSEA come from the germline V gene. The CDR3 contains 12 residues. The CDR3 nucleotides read TGCAGCTCGAACCTAGCTAACTATGGCTACACCTTC. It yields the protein CSSNLANYGYTF.

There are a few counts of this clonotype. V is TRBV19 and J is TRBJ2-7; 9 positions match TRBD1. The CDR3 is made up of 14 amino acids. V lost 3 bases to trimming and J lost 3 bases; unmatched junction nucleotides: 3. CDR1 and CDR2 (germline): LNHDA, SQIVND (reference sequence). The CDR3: CASSIRDRVYEQYF. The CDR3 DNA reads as TGTGCCAGTAGTATCCGGGACAGGGTCTACGAGCAGTACTTC.

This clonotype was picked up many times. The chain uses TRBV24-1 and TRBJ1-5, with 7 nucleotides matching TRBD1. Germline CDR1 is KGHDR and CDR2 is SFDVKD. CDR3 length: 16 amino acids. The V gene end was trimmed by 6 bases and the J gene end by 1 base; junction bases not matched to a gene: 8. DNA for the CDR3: TGTGCCACCAGTTTAGGTGGGACAGTCAGCAATCAGCCCCAGCATTTT. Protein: CATSLGGTVSNQPQHF.

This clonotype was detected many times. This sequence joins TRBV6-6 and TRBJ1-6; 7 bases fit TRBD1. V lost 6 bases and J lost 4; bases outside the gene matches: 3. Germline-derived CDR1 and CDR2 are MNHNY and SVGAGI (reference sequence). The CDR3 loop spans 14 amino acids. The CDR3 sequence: CASREGQYNSPLHF. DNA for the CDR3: TGTGCCAGCAGGGAGGGACAGTATAATTCACCCCTCCACTTT.